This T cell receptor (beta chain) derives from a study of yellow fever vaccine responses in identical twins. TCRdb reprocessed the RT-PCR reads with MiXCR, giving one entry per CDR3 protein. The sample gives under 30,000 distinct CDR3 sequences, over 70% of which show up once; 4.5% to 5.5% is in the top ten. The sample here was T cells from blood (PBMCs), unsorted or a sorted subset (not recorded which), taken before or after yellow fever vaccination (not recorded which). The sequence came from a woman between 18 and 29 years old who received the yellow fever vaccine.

The CDR3 loop reads CASRGTGGAKNIQYF. The CDR3, as DNA: TGTGCCAGCAGGGGGACAGGGGGTGCCAAAAACATTCAGTACTTC. V is TRBV2 and J is TRBJ2-4, with TRBD1 identical over 11 bases. Germline CDR1 is SNHLY and CDR2 is FYNNEI. This CDR3 region has 15 residues. The V gene end was trimmed by 6 bases and the J gene end by 1 base; junction bases not matched to a gene: 2.